This T cell receptor (beta chain) was captured in a study of cytomegalovirus exposure and HLA in healthy donors. A multiplex PCR was run with 60 Vbeta primers and 13 Jbeta primers. Only in-frame clones appear in the TCRdb table, and some are missing; sequencing was by immunoSEQ multiplex PCR. Of 90,000 or so clones in the sample, around 82% were seen once. The CDR3 is made up of 11 amino acids. Per germline, CDR1 MGHDK and CDR2 SYGVNS. V lost 2 bases, J lost 6 bases, and 4 bases lay in between. The sample consisted of PBMCs. The clonotype originates from a man aged 25-45 years in good health and CMV-seropositive. This chain connects TRBV25-1 to TRBJ2-5; D unclear. CDR3 coding DNA: TGTGCCAGCAGTGAACACAAGACCCAGTACTTC. It is translated as CASSEHKTQYF.